The 10 T cell receptor beta chains in this list originate from one sample, sequenced in a study of T cell responses to AZD1222 COVID-19 vaccine. Profiled with immunoSEQ multiplex PCR; TCRdb holds only in-frame clones, not every one. The data contain approximately 200,000 clones, roughly 90% of them seen just once; the ten biggest clones take up around 3.7%. The specimen was peripheral blood, collected 28 days after the second AZD1222 dose. Source of these receptors: an adult who received the AZD1222 COVID-19 vaccine.

The chain combines TRBV2 with TRBJ1-5, with 8 positions matching TRBD1. Germline-derived CDR1 and CDR2 are SNHLY and FYNNEI. V lost 6 bases to trimming and J lost 4 bases; unmatched junction nucleotides: 5. This CDR3 has 14 amino acids. CDR3 nucleotide sequence: TGTGCCAGCAGGGCGGACAGGGCGAATCAGCCCCAGCATTTT. It yields the protein CASRADRANQPQHF.

This clone was seen a single time. The chain joins TRBV6-1 to TRBJ2-1, with unresolved D. This CDR3 is built from 14 residues. Trimming left V 3 bases short and J 4 bases short, with 10 bases between. Germline values: CDR1 MNHNS, CDR2 SASEGT. CDR3 residues: CASSDSGPYNEQFF. CDR3 coding DNA: TGTGCCAGCAGTGATTCAGGCCCGTACAATGAGCAGTTCTTC.

V is TRBV18 and J is TRBJ2-5; TRBD1 matches 9 bases. The germline V gene encodes CDR1 KGHSH and CDR2 LQKENI. Losses at the gene ends were 6 bases for V and 5 bases for J; bases not matched to a gene: 4. The CDR3 loop spans 13 amino acids. CDR3 coding DNA: TGTGCCAGCTCCTCCGGACAGGGGGAGACCCAGTACTTC. Amino acid sequence: CASSSGQGETQYF.

The count of this clone is one. This chain links TRBV5-1 with TRBJ2-3, with D possibly TRBD1 on 5 matching bases. The CDR3 runs 14 residues. Germline CDR1 and CDR2: SGHRS and YFSETQ. V was shortened by 5 bases and J by 4 bases, with 14 bases between the two germline ends. The CDR3 nucleotides read TGCGCCAGCAGGACAGATAGTACCTCAGATACGCAGTATTTT. This encodes CASRTDSTSDTQYF.

V is TRBV6-2 or TRBV6-3 and J is TRBJ2-1; 7 bases are shared with TRBD2. The V gene's germline CDR1 is MNHEY and CDR2 SVGEGT. The CDR3 has 13 residues. Germline trimming cut 5 bases from V and 8 bases from J; bases unmatched to any gene: 6. The CDR3 is CASSGPGRDEQFF. Here the CDR3 DNA reads TGTGCCAGCAGTGGCCCTGGGAGGGATGAGCAGTTCTTC.

The chain recombines TRBV6-4 with TRBJ2-3; D not certain. Trimming removed 0 bases from V and 1 base from J, with 8 bases in between. CDR1 MRHNA and CDR2 SNTAGT come from the germline V gene. CDR3 size: 15 residues. The CDR3 region has the DNA TGTGCCAGCAGTGACTCGTTGGGCCGCACAGATACGCAGTATTTT. The encoded protein is CASSDSLGRTDTQYF.

The chain is built from TRBV2 and TRBJ2-7; 7 bases fit TRBD1. Germline values: CDR1 SNHLY, CDR2 FYNNEI. J gave up 3 bases and V 7 bases, and 9 bases lay outside the gene matches. CDR3 size: 14 residues. The CDR3: CASITTGTIYEQYF. Here the CDR3 DNA reads TGTGCCAGCATAACGACAGGGACCATCTACGAGCAGTACTTC.

The chain recombines TRBV9 with TRBJ1-1, with D perhaps matching TRBD1 (6 bases). Germline V gene lookup returns CDR1 SGDLS and CDR2 YYNGEE. V was shortened by 1 base and J by 0 bases, with 10 bases between the two germline ends. The CDR3 spans 15 residues. The CDR3, as DNA: TGTGCCAGCAGCGTAACAGGGTCTTTGAACACTGAAGCTTTCTTT. Translated: CASSVTGSLNTEAFF.

The chain has TRBV28 and TRBJ1-5; TRBD1 matches 7 bases. This CDR3 comprises 13 residues. Unmatched junction bases numbered 5, after V lost 7 bases and J lost 5 bases. The germline V gene has CDR1 MDHEN and CDR2 SYDVKM. The CDR3 DNA is TGTGCCAGCATACGACAGGGCGATCAGCCCCAGCATTTT. This encodes CASIRQGDQPQHF.

The chain carries TRBV6-2 or TRBV6-3 and TRBJ2-1, with no clear D. CDR1 is MNHEY, CDR2 SVGEGT, per germline. The CDR3 totals 11 residues. Trimming took off 5 bases at V and 7 bases at J, with 6 bases between the two ends. The CDR3: CASSDLNEQFF. The CDR3 region has the DNA TGTGCCAGCAGTGACTTGAATGAGCAGTTCTTC.